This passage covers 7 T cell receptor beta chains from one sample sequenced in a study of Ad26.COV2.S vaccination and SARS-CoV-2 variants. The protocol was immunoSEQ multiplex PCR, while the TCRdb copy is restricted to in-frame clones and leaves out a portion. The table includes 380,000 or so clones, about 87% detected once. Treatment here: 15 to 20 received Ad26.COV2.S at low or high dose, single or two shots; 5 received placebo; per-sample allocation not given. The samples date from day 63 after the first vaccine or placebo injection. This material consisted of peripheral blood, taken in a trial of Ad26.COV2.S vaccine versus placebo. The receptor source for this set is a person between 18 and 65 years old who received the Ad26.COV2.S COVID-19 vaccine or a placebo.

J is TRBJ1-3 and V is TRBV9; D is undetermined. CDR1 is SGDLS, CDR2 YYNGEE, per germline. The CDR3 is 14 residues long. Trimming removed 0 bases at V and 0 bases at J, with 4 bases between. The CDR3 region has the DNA TGTGCCAGCAGCGTAGCGTTCTCTGGAAACACCATATATTTT. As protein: CASSVAFSGNTIYF.

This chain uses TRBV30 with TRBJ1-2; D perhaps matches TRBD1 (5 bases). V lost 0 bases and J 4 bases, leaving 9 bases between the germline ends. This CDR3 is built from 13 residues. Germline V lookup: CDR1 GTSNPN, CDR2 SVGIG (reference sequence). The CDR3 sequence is CAWSVQGSYGYTF. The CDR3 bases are TGTGCCTGGAGTGTCCAGGGATCCTATGGCTACACCTTC.

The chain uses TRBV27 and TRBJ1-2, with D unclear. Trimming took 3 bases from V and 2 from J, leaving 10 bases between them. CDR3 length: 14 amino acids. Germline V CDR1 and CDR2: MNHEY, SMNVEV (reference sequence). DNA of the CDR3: TGTGCCAGCAGTTTTCGTCAGCGAAACTATGGCTACACCTTC. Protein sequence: CASSFRQRNYGYTF.

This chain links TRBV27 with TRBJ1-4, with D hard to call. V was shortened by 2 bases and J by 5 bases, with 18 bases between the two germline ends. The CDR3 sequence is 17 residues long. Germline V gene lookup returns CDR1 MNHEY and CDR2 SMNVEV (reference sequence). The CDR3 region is CASSLSWEQPLNEKLFF. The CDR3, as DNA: TGTGCCAGCAGTTTAAGCTGGGAACAGCCCCTGAATGAAAAACTGTTTTTT. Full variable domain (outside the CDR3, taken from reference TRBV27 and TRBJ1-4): EAQVTQNPRYLITVTGKKLTVTCSQNMNHEYMSWYRQDPGLGLRQIYYSMNVEVTDKGDVPEGYKVSRKEKRNFPLILESPSPNQTSLYFCASSLSWEQPLNEKLFFGSGTQLSVL.

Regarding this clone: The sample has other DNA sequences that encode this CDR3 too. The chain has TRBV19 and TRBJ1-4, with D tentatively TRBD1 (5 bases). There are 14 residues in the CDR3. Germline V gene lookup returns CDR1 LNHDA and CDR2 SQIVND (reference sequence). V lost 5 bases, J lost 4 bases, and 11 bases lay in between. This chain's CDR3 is CASSLGQGNEKLFF. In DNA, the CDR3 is TGTGCCAGTAGTCTCGGGCAGGGTAATGAAAAACTGTTTTTT.

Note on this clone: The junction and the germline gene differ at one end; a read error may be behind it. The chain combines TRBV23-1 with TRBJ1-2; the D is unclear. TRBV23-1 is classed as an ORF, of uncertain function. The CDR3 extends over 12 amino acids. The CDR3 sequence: CASSQSAGRPPF. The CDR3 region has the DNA TGCGCCAGCAGTCAATCGGCCGGGAGACCCCCGTTC.

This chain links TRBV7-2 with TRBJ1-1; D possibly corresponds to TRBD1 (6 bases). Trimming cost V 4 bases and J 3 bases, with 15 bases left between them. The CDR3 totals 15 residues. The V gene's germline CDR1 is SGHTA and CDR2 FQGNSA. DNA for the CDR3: TGTGCCAGCAGCTCAACAGGGATAGGGGACACTGAAGCTTTCTTT. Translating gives CASSSTGIGDTEAFF.